The TCR beta chain under discussion was sequenced for a study of T cell responses to AZD1222 COVID-19 vaccine (dated by TCRdb to the early 2020s). In terms of the full investigation: AZD1222 recipients given second doses at about 4 weeks or at about 12 weeks were pooled, since spike-specific TCR depth and breadth were not found to differ between the two schedules. TCR sequencing covered over 230 trial participants: 200 to 220 given two doses of AZD1222 and some 25 given two doses of MenACWY control vaccine. Trial participants were enrolled into age subgroups of 18-55, 56-69 and 70-plus years, which contained about 150, 27 and 61 TCR-sequenced participants, respectively.

General conclusions and limits of the study: Spike-specific TCR breadth and depth rose significantly after two AZD1222 doses compared with day 0 and with MenACWY recipients. Only 5 to 7 AZD1222 recipients were SARS-CoV-2 seropositive at baseline, limiting conclusions about previously exposed vaccinees. The 56-69-year group was small, and its depth increase did not reach significance, likely because of low power. Because no day 14 peak-response samples were available, the repertoires could be characterized only after the peak T cell response. The vaccine-associated CD4 TCRs covered the entire spike protein, and the dominant responses fell in regions 160-218 and 743-854. Epitopes outside the regions mutated in the B.1.351 and B.1.1.7 variants were reportedly recognized by nearly half of the unique spike-specific TCRs. Participants were mostly white British and included more females than males, and it was suggested by the authors that clonal diversity may have been underestimated.

The sample's time point label is to be understood as: baseline before first vaccination. Vaccinee samples came from UK trials COV001 and COV002, including a single-blind randomized controlled phase 2/3 trial of AZD1222 (ChAdOx1 nCoV-19) in healthy adults. Trial participant PBMC samples were collected at day 0 and day 28 after the second dose for TCRbeta chain sequencing. This clone turned up a few times. Its antigen has not been determined. No base qualities exist here, and no much larger clone lies one base off it. The CDR3 regions of human TCRbeta chains were analyzed by immunosequencing. The published analysis was carried out like this. TCRs in the repertoires were compared against a reference library of SARS-CoV-2-specific TCRs that had been generated with the MIRA antigen-specificity platform. Breadth meant the fraction of unique TCRs that were SARS-CoV-2-associated, whereas depth meant the fraction of total T cells that were SARS-CoV-2-associated. Each spike-specific TCR was assigned to its reactive spike region and to a CD4 or CD8 class using the MIRA data. Log10-transformed breadth and depth values were compared by one-way ANOVA with Sidak's multiple comparisons tests. What TCRdb holds here is the immuneACCESS table cut down to in-frame rearrangements. Part of the clones is not present; checked against another copy, under half of the missing clones reflect an unresolved V gene, and the others are unexplained. That table is the source of V, J and clone size, and D and trimming were worked out from the DNA. The sample table records under 110,000 clones; roughly 84% of these occur just once. The top ten clonotypes cover roughly 1.4% of the sample.

From its cysteine to its phenylalanine, the CDR3 spans 15 amino acids. Only CDR3 DNA remains: 45 bases, in frame from the first base. The germline V gene (reference sequence) sets CDR1 to GTSNPN and CDR2 to SVGIG. V is pruned by 2 bases and J by 6 bases, leaving 10 bases of the junction without a gene match. The sequence was obtained from an adult in good health. Sequences were derived from peripheral blood, sampled on day 0 of AZD1222 vaccination. Recombination linked TRBV30 to TRBJ1-2; TRBD1 lines up with 9 middle nucleotides. The nucleotide sequence is given as TGTGCCTGGAGTACGGGACAGGGCATTGGACATGGCTACACCTTC. Its coded protein is CAWSTGQGIGHGYTF.